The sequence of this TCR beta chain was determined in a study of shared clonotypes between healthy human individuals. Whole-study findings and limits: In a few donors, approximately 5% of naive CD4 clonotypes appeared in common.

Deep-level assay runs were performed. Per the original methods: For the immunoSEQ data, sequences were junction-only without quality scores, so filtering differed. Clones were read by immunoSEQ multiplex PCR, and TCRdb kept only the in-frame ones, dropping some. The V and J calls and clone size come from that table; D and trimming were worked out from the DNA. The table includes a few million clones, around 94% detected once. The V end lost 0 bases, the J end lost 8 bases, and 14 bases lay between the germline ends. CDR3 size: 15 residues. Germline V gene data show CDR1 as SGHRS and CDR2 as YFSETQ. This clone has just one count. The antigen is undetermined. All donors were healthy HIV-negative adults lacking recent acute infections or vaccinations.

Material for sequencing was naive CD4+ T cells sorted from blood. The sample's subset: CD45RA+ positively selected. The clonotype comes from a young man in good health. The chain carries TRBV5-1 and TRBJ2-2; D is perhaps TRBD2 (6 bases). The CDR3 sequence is CASSLVLSGAGELFF. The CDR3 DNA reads TGCGCCAGCAGCTTGGTGTTGTCGGGAGCTGGGGAGCTGTTTTTT.